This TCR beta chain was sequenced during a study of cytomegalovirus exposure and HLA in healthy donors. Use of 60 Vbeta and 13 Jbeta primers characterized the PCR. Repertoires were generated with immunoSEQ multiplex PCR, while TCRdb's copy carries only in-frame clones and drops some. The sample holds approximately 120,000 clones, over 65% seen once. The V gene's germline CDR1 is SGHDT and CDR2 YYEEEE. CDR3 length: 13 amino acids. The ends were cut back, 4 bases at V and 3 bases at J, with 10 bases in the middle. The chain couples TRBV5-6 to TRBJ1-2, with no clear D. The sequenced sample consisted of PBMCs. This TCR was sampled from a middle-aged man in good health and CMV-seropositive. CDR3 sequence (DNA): TGTGCCAGCAGCCCCAACACCTACTATGGCTACACCTTC. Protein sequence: CASSPNTYYGYTF.